This TCR beta chain was recorded in a study of molecular identifiers for immune sequencing clone quantification. The study, taken as a whole, reports: Whereas naive cells kept under 1% of molecules in clones above 20 RNA copies, such clones held over 99% in effectors. Spiked Jurkat TCR RNA originating from one cell could reportedly be identified amid more than 800,000 naive cells.

This clonotype came up many times. Its antigen is unidentified. Sorting selected naive CD8 T cells with a CD8+CD4-CCR7+CD45RA+ phenotype. In TCRdb, the PCR reads were re-called with MiXCR into one record per CDR3 protein. Here the sample spans 350,000 or so distinct CDR3 sequences, about a fifth being singletons. The sequenced material came from naive CD8+ T cells from blood, with Jurkat cell RNA spiked in. Subset denoted: FACS-sorted CD8+CD4-CCR7+CD45RA+ naive T cells. The TCR was taken from a human donor in good health. Some libraries in this study had Jurkat cell RNA spiked in.

CDR3 bases: TGTGCCAGCAGTTTCAGGGGGAGCAATCAGCCCCAGCATTTT. Amino acid sequence: CASSFRGSNQPQHF. The chain couples TRBV27 to TRBJ1-5; TRBD1 agrees at 7 bases. The V segment lost 3 bases and the J segment 1 base; nucleotides outside the gene matches: 0. Germline-derived CDR1 and CDR2 are MNHEY and SMNVEV (reference sequence). The CDR3 has 14 residues.